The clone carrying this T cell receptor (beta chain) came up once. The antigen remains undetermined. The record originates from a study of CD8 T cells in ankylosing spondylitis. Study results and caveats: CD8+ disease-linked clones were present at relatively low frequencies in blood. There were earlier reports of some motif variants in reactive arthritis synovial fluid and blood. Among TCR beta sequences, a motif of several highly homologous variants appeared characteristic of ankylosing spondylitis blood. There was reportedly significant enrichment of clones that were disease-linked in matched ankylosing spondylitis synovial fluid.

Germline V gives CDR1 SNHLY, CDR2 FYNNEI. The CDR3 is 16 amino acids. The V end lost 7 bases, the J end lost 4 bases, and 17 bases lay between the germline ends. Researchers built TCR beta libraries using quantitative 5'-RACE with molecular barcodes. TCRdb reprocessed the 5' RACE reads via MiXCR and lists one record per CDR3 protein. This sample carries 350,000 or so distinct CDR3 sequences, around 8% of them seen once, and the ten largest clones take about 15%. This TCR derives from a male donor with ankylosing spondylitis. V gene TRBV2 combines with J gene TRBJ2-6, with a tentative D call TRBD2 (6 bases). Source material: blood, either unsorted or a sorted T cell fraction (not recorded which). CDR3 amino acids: CASKGTPLGGANVLTF. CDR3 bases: TGTGCCAGCAAAGGGACTCCCCTTGGCGGGGCCAACGTCCTGACTTTC.